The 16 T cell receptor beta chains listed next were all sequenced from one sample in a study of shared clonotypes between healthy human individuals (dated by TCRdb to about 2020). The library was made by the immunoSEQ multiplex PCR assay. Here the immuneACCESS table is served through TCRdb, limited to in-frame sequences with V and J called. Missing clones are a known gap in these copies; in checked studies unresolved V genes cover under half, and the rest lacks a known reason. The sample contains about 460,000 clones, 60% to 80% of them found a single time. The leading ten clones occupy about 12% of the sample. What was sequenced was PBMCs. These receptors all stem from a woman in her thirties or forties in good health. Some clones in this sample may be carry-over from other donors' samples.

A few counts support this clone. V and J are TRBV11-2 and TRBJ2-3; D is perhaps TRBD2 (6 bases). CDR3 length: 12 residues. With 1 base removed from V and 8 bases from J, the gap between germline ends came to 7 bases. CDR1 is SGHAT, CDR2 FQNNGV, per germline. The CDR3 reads CASSLGEVTQYF. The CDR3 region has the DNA TGTGCCAGCAGCTTAGGGGAGGTTACGCAGTATTTT.

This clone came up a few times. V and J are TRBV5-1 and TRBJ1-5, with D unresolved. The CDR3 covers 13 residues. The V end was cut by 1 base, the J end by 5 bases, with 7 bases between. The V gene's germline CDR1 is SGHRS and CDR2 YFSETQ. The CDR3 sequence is CASSLSYDQPQHF. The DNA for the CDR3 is TGCGCCAGCAGCTTGTCGTATGATCAGCCCCAGCATTTT.

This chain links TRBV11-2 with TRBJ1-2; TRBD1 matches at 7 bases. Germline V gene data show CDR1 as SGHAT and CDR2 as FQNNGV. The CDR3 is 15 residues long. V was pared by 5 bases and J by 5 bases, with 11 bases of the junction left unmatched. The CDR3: CASSPGGSQGYGYTF. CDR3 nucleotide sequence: TGTGCCAGCAGCCCAGGGGGGTCACAGGGGTATGGCTACACCTTC.

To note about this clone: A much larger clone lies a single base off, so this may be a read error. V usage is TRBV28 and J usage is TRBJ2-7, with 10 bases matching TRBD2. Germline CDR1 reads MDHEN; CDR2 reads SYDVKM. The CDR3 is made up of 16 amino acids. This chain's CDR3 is CAGSLGAASGSYEQYF. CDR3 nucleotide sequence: TGTGCCGGCAGTTTAGGGGCAGCTAGCGGGAGTTATGAGCAGTACTTC. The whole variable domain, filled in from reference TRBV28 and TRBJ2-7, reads DVKVTQSSRYLVKRTGEKVFLECVQDMDHENMFWYRQDPGLGLRLIYFSYDVKMKEKGDIPEGYSVSREKKERFSLILESASTNQTSMYLCAGSLGAASGSYEQYFGPGTRLTVT.

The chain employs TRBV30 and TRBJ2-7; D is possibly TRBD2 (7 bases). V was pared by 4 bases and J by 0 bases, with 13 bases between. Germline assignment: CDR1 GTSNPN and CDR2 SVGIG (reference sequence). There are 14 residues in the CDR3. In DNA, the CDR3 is TGTGCCTGGACGGAGGGGGGGATCTCCTACGAGCAGTACTTC. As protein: CAWTEGGISYEQYF.

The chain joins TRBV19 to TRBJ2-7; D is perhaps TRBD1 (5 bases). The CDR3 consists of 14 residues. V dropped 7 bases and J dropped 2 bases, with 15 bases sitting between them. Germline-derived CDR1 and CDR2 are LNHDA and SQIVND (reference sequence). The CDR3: CASTRRTGAYEQYF. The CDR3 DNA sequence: TGTGCCAGTACCCGCCGAACAGGTGCCTACGAGCAGTACTTC.

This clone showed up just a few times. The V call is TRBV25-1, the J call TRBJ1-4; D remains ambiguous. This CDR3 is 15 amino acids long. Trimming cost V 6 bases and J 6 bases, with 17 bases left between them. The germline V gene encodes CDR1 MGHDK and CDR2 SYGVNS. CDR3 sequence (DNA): TGTGCCAGCAGCCCACCGGGCCACGGAGATGAAAAACTGTTTTTT. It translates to CASSPPGHGDEKLFF.

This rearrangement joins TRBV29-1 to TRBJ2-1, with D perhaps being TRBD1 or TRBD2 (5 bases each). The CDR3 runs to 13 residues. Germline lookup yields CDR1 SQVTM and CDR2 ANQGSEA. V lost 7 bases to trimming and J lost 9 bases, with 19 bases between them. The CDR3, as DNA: TGCAGCGCGGGGACGCTTGGCCCTCCTGAGCAGTTCTTC. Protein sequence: CSAGTLGPPEQFF.

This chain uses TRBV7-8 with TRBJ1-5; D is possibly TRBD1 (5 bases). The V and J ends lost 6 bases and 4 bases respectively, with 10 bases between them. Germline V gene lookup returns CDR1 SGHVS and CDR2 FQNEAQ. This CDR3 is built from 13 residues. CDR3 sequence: CASSSSGNQPQHF. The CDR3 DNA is TGTGCCAGCAGTTCATCAGGGAATCAGCCCCAGCATTTT. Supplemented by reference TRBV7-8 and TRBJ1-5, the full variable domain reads GAGVSQSPRYKVAKRGQDVALRCDPISGHVSLFWYQQALGQGPEFLTYFQNEAQLDKSGLPSDRFFAERPEGSVSTLKIQRTQQEDSAVYLCASSSSGNQPQHFGDGTRLSIL.

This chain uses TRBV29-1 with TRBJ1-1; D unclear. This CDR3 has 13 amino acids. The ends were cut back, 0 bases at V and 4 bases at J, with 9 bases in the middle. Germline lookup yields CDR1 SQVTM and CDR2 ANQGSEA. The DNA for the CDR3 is TGCAGCGTTGAAGAAGTGCTCGGCACTGAAGCTTTCTTT. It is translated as CSVEEVLGTEAFF.

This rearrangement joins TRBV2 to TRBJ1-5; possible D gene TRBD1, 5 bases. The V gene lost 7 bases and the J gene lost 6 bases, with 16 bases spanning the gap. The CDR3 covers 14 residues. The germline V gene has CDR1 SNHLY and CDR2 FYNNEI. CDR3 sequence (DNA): TGTGCCAGCACGGAAAGAGGGGTCACTCAGCCCCAGCATTTT. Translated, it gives CASTERGVTQPQHF.

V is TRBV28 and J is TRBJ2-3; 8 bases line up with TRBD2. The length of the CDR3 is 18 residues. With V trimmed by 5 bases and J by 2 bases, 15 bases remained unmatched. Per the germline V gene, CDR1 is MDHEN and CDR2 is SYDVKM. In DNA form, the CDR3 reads TGTGCCAGCAGTCTAGGACTAGCCCAGGGAAGGATCACAGATACGCAGTATTTT. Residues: CASSLGLAQGRITDTQYF.

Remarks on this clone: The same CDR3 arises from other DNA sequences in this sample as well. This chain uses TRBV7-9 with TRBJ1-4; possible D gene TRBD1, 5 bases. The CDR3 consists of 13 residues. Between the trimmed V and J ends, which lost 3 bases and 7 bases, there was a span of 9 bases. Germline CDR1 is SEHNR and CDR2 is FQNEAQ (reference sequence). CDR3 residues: CASSFGGGEKLFF. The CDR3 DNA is TGTGCCAGCAGCTTTGGGGGTGGTGAAAAACTGTTTTTT.

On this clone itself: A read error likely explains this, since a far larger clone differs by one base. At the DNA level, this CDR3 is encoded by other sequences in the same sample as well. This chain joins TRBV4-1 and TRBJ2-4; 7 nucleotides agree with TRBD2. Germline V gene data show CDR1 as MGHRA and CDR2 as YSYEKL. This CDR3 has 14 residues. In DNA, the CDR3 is TGCGCTAGCAGCCAACTCGGGGGGAAAAACATTCAGTACTTC. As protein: CASSQLGGKNIQYF.

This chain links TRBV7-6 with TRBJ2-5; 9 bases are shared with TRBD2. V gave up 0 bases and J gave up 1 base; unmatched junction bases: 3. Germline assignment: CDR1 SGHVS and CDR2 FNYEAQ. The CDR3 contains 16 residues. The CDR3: CASSLAPSGIQETQYF. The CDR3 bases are TGTGCCAGCAGCTTAGCGCCTAGCGGGATCCAAGAGACCCAGTACTTC.

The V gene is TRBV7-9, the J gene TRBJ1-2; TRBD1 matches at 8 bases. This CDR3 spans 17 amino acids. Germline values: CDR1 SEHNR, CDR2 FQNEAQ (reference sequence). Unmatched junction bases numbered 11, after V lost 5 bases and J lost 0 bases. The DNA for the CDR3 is TGTGCCAGCAGCAAGGGGGACAGGCCTTTTTCTAACTATGGCTACACCTTC. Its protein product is CASSKGDRPFSNYGYTF. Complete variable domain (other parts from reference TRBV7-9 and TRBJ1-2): DTGVSQNPRHKITKRGQNVTFRCDPISEHNRLYWYRQTLGQGPEFLTYFQNEAQLEKSRLLSDRFSAERPKGSFSTLEIQRTEQGDSAMYLCASSKGDRPFSNYGYTFGSGTRLTVV.